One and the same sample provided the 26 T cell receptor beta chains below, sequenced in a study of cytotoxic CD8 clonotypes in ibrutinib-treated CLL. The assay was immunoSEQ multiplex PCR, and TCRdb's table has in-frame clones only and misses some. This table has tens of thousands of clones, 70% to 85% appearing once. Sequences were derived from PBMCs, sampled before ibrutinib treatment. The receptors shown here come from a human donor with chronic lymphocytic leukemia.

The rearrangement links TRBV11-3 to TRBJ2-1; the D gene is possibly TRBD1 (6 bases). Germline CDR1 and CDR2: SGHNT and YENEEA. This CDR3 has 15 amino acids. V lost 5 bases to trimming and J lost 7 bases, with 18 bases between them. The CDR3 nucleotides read TGTGCCAGCAGCCCTGCCGGAACAGGGCCGAATGAGCAGTTCTTC. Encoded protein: CASSPAGTGPNEQFF.

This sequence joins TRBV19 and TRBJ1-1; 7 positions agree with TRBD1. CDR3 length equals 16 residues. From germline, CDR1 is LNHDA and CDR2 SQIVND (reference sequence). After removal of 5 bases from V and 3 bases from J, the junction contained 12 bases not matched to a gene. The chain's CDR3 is CASSSLMTGRYTEAFF. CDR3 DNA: TGTGCCAGTAGTTCTTTAATGACAGGGAGATACACTGAAGCTTTCTTT.

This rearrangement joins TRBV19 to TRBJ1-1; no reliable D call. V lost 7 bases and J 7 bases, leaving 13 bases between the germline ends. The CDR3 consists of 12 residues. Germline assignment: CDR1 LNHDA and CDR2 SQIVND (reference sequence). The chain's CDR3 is CASKDVRFEAFF. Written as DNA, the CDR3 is TGTGCCAGTAAAGATGTACGTTTTGAAGCTTTCTTT.

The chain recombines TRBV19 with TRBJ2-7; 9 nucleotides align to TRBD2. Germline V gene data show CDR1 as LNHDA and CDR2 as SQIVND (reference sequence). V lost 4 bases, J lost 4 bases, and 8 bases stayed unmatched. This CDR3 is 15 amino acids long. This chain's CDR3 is CASSNLGTSIYEQYF. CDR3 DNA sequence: TGTGCCAGTAGTAACCTGGGGACTAGCATATACGAGCAGTACTTC.

For the CDR3, the DNA is TGTGCCAGCAGCGCCTGGGGTAGCGGAAACAATGAGCAGTTCTTC. Encoded protein: CASSAWGSGNNEQFF. The chain has TRBV9 and TRBJ2-1; D is possibly TRBD2 (6 bases). The V gene lost 3 bases and the J gene lost 5 bases, with 15 bases spanning the gap. The length of the CDR3 is 15 residues. CDR1 is SGDLS, CDR2 YYNGEE, per germline.

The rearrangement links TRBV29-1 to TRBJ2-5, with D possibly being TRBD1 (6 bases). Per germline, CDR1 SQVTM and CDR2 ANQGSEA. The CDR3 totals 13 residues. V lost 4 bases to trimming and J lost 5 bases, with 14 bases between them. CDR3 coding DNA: TGCAGCGTTGGGTCAGGGGTAGGCGAGACCCAGTACTTC. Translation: CSVGSGVGETQYF.

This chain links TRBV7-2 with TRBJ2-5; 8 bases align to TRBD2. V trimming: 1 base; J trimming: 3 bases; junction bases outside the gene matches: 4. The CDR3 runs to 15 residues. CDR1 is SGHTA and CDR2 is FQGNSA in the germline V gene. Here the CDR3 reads CASSLVWREEETQYF. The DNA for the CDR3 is TGTGCCAGCAGCTTAGTGTGGCGGGAGGAAGAGACCCAGTACTTC.

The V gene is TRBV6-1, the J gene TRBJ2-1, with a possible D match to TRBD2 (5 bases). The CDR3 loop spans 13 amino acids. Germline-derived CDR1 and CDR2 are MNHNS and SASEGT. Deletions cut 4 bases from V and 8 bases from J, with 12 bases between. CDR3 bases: TGTGCCAGCAGTGTCACACTAGTGCATGAGCAGTTCTTC. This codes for CASSVTLVHEQFF.

The CDR3: CASKPTSGRVTDTQYF. The CDR3 DNA follows: TGTGCCAGCAAACCGACTAGCGGGAGGGTTACAGATACGCAGTATTTT. V and J are TRBV19 and TRBJ2-3, with TRBD2 matching 14 bases. The CDR3 is 16 residues long. V was clipped by 9 bases and J by 3 bases; unmatched bases: 8. The germline V gene encodes CDR1 LNHDA and CDR2 SQIVND (reference sequence).

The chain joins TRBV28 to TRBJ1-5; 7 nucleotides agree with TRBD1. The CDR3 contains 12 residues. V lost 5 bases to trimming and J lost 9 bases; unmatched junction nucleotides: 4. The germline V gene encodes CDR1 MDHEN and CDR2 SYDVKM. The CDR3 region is CASSRGLGPQHF. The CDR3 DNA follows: TGTGCCAGCAGTAGGGGGCTGGGGCCCCAGCATTTT.

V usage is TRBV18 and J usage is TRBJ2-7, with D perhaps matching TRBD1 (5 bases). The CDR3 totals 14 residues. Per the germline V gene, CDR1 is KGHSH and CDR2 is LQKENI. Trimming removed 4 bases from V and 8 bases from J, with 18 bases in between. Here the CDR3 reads CASSLAASGAQQYF. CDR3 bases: TGTGCCAGCTCACTAGCCGCTTCTGGGGCCCAGCAGTACTTC.

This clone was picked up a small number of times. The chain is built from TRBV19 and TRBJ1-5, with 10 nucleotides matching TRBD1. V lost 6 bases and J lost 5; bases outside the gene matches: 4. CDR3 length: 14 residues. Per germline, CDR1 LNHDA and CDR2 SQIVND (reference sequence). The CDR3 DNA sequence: TGTGCCAGTAGCGGACAGGGGGAGTATCAGCCCCAGCATTTT. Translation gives CASSGQGEYQPQHF.

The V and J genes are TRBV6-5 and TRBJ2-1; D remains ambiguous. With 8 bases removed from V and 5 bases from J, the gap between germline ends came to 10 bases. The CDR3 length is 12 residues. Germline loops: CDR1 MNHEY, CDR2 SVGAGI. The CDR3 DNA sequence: TGTGCCAGCTACGGCCTGAACAATGAGCAGTTCTTC. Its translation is CASYGLNNEQFF.

The CDR3 spells CASSLASGDPQWANEKLFF. The CDR3 coding sequence is TGTGCCAGCAGCTTGGCGTCAGGAGACCCGCAATGGGCTAATGAAAAACTGTTTTTT. This chain joins TRBV5-6 and TRBJ1-4, with D unresolved. Germline assignment: CDR1 SGHDT and CDR2 YYEEEE. The V gene lost 0 bases and the J gene lost 3 bases, with 21 bases spanning the gap. This CDR3 is built from 19 residues.

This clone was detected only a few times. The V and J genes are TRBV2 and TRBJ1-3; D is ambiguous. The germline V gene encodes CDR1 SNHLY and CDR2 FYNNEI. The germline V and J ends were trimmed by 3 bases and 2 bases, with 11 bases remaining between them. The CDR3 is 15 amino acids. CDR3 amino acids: CASSDIGLTGNTIYF. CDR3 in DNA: TGTGCCAGCAGTGATATAGGGCTGACTGGAAACACCATATATTTT.

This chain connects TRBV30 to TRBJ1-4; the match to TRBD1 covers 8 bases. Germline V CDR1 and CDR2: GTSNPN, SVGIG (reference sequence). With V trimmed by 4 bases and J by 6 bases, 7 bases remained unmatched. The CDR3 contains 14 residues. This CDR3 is CAWNTRGRDEKLFF. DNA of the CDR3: TGTGCCTGGAATACCAGGGGGCGAGATGAAAAACTGTTTTTT.

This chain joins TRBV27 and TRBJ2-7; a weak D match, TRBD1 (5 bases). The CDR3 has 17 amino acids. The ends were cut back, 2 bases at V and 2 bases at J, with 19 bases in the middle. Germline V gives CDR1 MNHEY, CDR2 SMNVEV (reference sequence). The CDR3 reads CASSLRGSHRVTYEQYF. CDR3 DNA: TGTGCCAGCAGTTTAAGGGGATCTCATAGGGTTACCTACGAGCAGTACTTC.

CDR3 residues: CASSWSRGRRRSHGYTF. CDR3 nucleotide sequence: TGTGCCAGCAGCTGGAGCAGGGGACGTCGACGAAGTCATGGCTACACCTTC. The V call is TRBV5-4, the J call TRBJ1-2; tentative D call: TRBD1 (6 bases). This CDR3 comprises 17 residues. From germline, CDR1 is SGHNT and CDR2 YYREEE (reference sequence). V lost 3 bases and J lost 6, with 24 bases in between. Together with reference TRBV5-4 and TRBJ1-2, the CDR3 gives the full variable domain: ETGVTQSPTHLIKTRGQQVTLRCSSQSGHNTVSWYQQALGQGPQFIFQYYREEENGRGNFPPRFSGLQFPNYSSELNVNALELDDSALYLCASSWSRGRRRSHGYTFGSGTRLTVV.

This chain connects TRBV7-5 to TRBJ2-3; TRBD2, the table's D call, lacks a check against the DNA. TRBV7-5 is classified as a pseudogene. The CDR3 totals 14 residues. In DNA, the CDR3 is TGTGCCAGCAGCTTAAATAGTGGCACAGATACGCAGTATTTT. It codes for CASSLNSGTDTQYF.

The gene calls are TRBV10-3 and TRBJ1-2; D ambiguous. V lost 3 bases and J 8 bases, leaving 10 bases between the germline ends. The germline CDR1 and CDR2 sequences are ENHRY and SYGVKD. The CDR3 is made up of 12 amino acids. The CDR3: CAISENVGGYTF. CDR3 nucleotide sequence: TGTGCCATCAGTGAAAATGTTGGGGGCTACACCTTC.

CDR3 in DNA: TGTGCCAGCAGTTTCGTTCCTAACAATCAGCCCCAGCATTTT. Its protein is CASSFVPNNQPQHF. V is TRBV28 and J is TRBJ1-5, with D uncertain. Per the germline V gene, CDR1 is MDHEN and CDR2 is SYDVKM. This CDR3 contains 14 residues. The germline V and J ends were trimmed by 3 bases and 3 bases, with 9 bases remaining between them.

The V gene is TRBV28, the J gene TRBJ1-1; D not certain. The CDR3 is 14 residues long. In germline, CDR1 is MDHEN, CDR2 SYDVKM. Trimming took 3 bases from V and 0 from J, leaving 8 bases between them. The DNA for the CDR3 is TGTGCCAGCAGTTTCGGAGAGGTGAACACTGAAGCTTTCTTT. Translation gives CASSFGEVNTEAFF.

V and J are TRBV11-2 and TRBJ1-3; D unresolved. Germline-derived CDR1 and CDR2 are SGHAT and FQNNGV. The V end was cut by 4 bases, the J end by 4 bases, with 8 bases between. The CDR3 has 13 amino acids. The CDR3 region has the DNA TGTGCCAGCAGCTCCCTCGGGGGAAACACCATATATTTT. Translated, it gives CASSSLGGNTIYF.

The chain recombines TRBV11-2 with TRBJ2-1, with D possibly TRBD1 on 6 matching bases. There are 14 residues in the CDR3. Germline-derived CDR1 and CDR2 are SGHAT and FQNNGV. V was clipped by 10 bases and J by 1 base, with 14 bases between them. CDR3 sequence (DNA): TGTGCCACCGGAACAGGGTGGTCCTACAATGAGCAGTTCTTC. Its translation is CATGTGWSYNEQFF.

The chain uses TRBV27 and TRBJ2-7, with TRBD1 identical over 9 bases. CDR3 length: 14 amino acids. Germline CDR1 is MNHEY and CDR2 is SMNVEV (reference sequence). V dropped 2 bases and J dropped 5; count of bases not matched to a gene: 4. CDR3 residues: CASSLRTGVNEQYF. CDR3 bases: TGTGCCAGCAGTTTAAGGACAGGGGTTAACGAGCAGTACTTC.

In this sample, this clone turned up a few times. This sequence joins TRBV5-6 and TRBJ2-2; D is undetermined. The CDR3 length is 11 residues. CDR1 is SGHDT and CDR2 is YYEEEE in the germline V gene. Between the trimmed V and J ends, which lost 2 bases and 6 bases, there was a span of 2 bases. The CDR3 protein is CASSFPGELFF. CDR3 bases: TGTGCCAGCAGCTTCCCCGGGGAGCTGTTTTTT.